A single sample gave rise to the 13 T cell receptor beta chains below, sequenced in a study of T-cell reconstitution after alpha-beta-depleted transplantation in children. Unique molecular identifiers were incorporated into the prepared TCRbeta library. TCRdb ran MiXCR on the PCR reads and lists one entry per CDR3 protein. Of about 980,000 distinct CDR3 sequences listed, 25% to 35% were seen once; the top ten hold about 28%. Specimen: PBMCs, mostly from graft donor cells, collected 360 days after TCRalphabeta/CD19-depleted stem cell transplant. These receptors came from a boy in the first two years of life who had a stem cell transplant for SCID, so the T cells may come from the graft donor.

This clonotype was seen a handful of times. The genes are TRBV24-1 and TRBJ2-1; D might be TRBD2 (6 bases). The CDR3 loop spans 13 amino acids. The germline V gene has CDR1 KGHDR and CDR2 SFDVKD. V was cut by 7 bases and J by 4 bases, with 10 bases left in between. The CDR3 DNA follows: TGTGCCACCAGCATCCGGGGGTACAATGAGCAGTTCTTC. As protein: CATSIRGYNEQFF.

The chain recombines TRBV5-1 with TRBJ2-5; D may correspond to TRBD1 or TRBD2 (5 bases each). Trimming took 3 bases from V and 2 from J, leaving 17 bases between them. Germline V gene sequence: CDR1 SGHRS, CDR2 YFSETQ. The CDR3 extends over 16 amino acids. The DNA for the CDR3 is TGCGCCAGCAGCTACGAACCCGGGACCAATCAAGAGACCCAGTACTTC. Its translation is CASSYEPGTNQETQYF. The whole variable domain, filled in from reference TRBV5-1 and TRBJ2-5, reads KAGVTQTPRYLIKTRGQQVTLSCSPISGHRSVSWYQQTPGQGLQFLFEYFSETQRNKGNFPGRFSGRQFSNSRSEMNVSTLELGDSALYLCASSYEPGTNQETQYFGPGTRLLVL.

The chain has TRBV29-1 and TRBJ2-7; TRBD1 is a possible D gene (6 bases). CDR3 length: 14 amino acids. Germline CDR1 SQVTM, CDR2 ANQGSEA. V lost 4 bases, J lost 4 bases, and 17 bases lay in between. The CDR3 loop reads CSVATGQCWYEQYF. In DNA form, the CDR3 reads TGCAGCGTTGCCACGGGACAATGTTGGTACGAGCAGTACTTC.

This rearrangement joins TRBV11-1 to TRBJ1-3; D unresolved. Germline CDR1 is SGHAT and CDR2 is FQDESV (reference sequence). V was cut by 4 bases and J by 0 bases, with 25 bases left in between. This CDR3 is 20 amino acids long. The CDR3 DNA is TGTGCCAGCAGCTCCAATATCGGACCCCAGAGAACCAGCTCTGGAAACACCATATATTTT. This encodes CASSSNIGPQRTSSGNTIYF.

The CDR3 bases are TGCAGTGCTGTGCGGGTGGCCACCCTCGGTGAGCAGTTCTTC. Its translation is CSAVRVATLGEQFF. The J gene is TRBJ2-1, the V gene TRBV20-1; a possible D gene is TRBD2 (5 bases). Germline-derived CDR1 and CDR2 are DFQATT and SNEGSKA (reference sequence). Trimming left V 5 bases short and J 9 bases short, with 20 bases between. This CDR3 is built from 14 residues.

This clonotype was seen a handful of times. The CDR3 here is CASSQEPWGETQYF. DNA for the CDR3: TGCGCCAGCAGCCAAGAGCCCTGGGGAGAGACCCAGTACTTC. This rearrangement joins TRBV4-3 to TRBJ2-5; no firm D call. Germline assignment: CDR1 LGHNA and CDR2 YSLEER. V shed 0 bases and J shed 4 bases, with 9 bases lying between them. There are 14 residues in the CDR3.

The gene calls are TRBV6-1 and TRBJ2-3; TRBD1 matches at 7 bases. CDR3 length: 16 amino acids. Germline assignment: CDR1 MNHNS and CDR2 SASEGT. V lost 7 bases to trimming and J lost 2 bases; unmatched junction nucleotides: 12. The CDR3 DNA reads as TGTGCCAGCACCTTTCTGAAAGGGGGCCCCACAGATACGCAGTATTTT. Translated: CASTFLKGGPTDTQYF.

The chain couples TRBV27 to TRBJ2-6; possible D gene TRBD1, 5 bases. CDR3 length equals 15 residues. From germline, CDR1 is MNHEY and CDR2 SMNVEV (reference sequence). Between the trimmed V and J ends, which lost 2 bases and 1 base, there was a span of 6 bases. CDR3 protein: CASSLRQSGANVLTF. For the CDR3, the DNA is TGTGCCAGCAGTTTAAGACAGTCTGGGGCCAACGTCCTGACTTTC.

This clonotype was counted between two and nine times. The V gene is TRBV29-1, the J gene TRBJ2-5; possible D gene TRBD2, 5 bases. V lost 3 bases and J 4 bases, leaving 12 bases between the germline ends. The germline V gene encodes CDR1 SQVTM and CDR2 ANQGSEA. The CDR3 is 13 amino acids. The CDR3 here is CSVEPRGGETQYF. CDR3 in DNA: TGCAGCGTTGAGCCCCGGGGTGGAGAGACCCAGTACTTC. Full variable domain (missing parts from reference TRBV29-1 and TRBJ2-5): SAVISQKPSRDICQRGTSLTIQCQVDSQVTMMFWYRQQPGQSLTLIATANQGSEATYESGFVIDKFPISRPNLTFSTLTVSNMSPEDSSIYLCSVEPRGGETQYFGPGTRLLVL.

This clonotype was seen more than once but under ten times. The CDR3 sequence is CASSEIGLAGHFNEQFF. The CDR3 DNA reads as TGTGCCAGCAGTGAAATAGGGCTAGCGGGCCACTTCAATGAGCAGTTCTTC. The rearrangement joins TRBV25-1 to TRBJ2-1; 8 bases fit TRBD2. CDR1 MGHDK and CDR2 SYGVNS come from the germline V gene. This CDR3 is 17 amino acids long. With V trimmed by 2 bases and J by 6 bases, 12 bases remained unmatched.

This clonotype was seen only a few times. The rearrangement uses TRBV4-3 and TRBJ2-1, with D perhaps TRBD2 (6 bases). This CDR3 spans 18 amino acids. V lost 0 bases, J lost 0 bases, and 15 bases lay in between. The germline V gene has CDR1 LGHNA and CDR2 YSLEER. DNA for the CDR3: TGCGCCAGCAGCCAAGATCGAGGCGGGGTATTCTCCTACAATGAGCAGTTCTTC. Translated: CASSQDRGGVFSYNEQFF.

This clonotype showed up many times. The rearrangement links TRBV24-1 to TRBJ1-1; no definite D call. CDR3 size: 12 residues. Between the trimmed V and J ends, which lost 1 base and 8 bases, there was a span of 7 bases. Germline CDR1 is KGHDR and CDR2 is SFDVKD. The CDR3, as DNA: TGTGCCACCAGTGATTTCGGCAGGGAAGCTTTCTTT. It yields the protein CATSDFGREAFF.

This clonotype has just a few counts. The chain carries TRBV10-3 and TRBJ2-1, with 9 bases identical to TRBD2. The length of the CDR3 is 13 residues. The J segment lost 13 bases and the V segment lost 6 bases, leaving 10 bases of the junction unmatched. Germline V lookup: CDR1 ENHRY, CDR2 SYGVKD. The CDR3 DNA reads as TGTGCCATCAGGGGTAGCGGAGCGGGGGGACAGTTCTTC. This encodes CAIRGSGAGGQFF.